One TCR beta chain is described in this entry. Ten or more counts support this clonotype. The target of this receptor is not known. Nothing much larger sits one base from this clone, and base qualities are not available. The source of the sample is a study of blood T cells in healthy people across ages (dated by TCRdb to the mid-2010s). With respect to the entire study: Template switching captured roughly one uniquely barcoded TCR beta cDNA molecule per two T cells in model experiments. The donors were split into four age groups: young (average about 15 years), middle-aged (nearly 40), aged (more than 55) and long-lived (approximately 80). To avoid experimental bias, donors of different ages were randomly spread across the sequencing lanes. Using the same blood draw, the study looked at two additional independent replicas of 1 million unique cDNA reads for two donors, one aged 18 to 30 and the other aged 80 or older. Age-related changes in TCR beta repertoire diversity were measured in the study by deep sequencing normalized with unique cDNA molecular identifiers. What the work shows at the level of the full study, not this receptor alone: Compared with the aged group, the long-lived group had more naive CD4+ T cells, fewer expanded clones and increased TCR diversity, suggesting age selection. Observed TCR beta diversity per million T cells fell roughly linearly with age, and a significant reduction was already apparent by age roughly 40. There was a strong correlation between observed TCR beta diversity and the percentage of naive T cells measured by flow cytometry. Estimates of total diversity based on one million sequenced T cells were considered lower bounds and underestimates. Bulk unsorted PBMC profiling prevented conclusive comparison of naive and antigen-experienced compartments. Because donor CMV infection status was unknown, age-related changes in expanded clonotypes were potentially confounded.

Library method: 5' RACE. Sequencing took place on an Illumina HiSeq 2500. The second PCR ran for about 6 to 12 cycles and used a J-beta primer mix along with a sample-barcoded 5' primer. Each TCR beta cDNA molecule received a unique molecular identifier from a template-switch 5' adaptor carrying 12 random nucleotides. At least 3 million CDR3-containing paired-end reads were obtained from each sample. All of the RNA was converted into first-strand cDNA using the Mint cDNA synthesis kit, with a TRBC-specific oligonucleotide serving as the primer. All cDNA was treated with uracil-DNA glycosylase and then went through a first 18-cycle PCR with the universal primers M1SS and BC2_uni_R. In the paper's pipeline: For normalization, 1 million high-quality reads were randomly selected from each sample, with every read carrying a distinct molecular identifier. Instead of being binned into consensus sequences, reads that shared molecular identifiers were thrown out. MiTCR, set to a Q25 quality threshold and the strictest error-elimination algorithm, was used for CDR3 identification, clonotype clustering and error correction. A nonparametric unseen species model using Euler transformation provided a lower-bound estimate of total TCR beta diversity. The public reads were run again by TCRdb, first through fastp at Q25 and then through MiXCR, and only productive beta chains were kept. A single entry per CDR3 protein holds the most common genes and DNA from its merged rows. Here the V and J calls rest on TCRdb's processing, not on the authors' analysis. The table for this sample lists fewer than 900,000 distinct CDR3 sequences; roughly 44% of them were counted only once. The top ten clones comprise less than 25% of the sample.

From its cysteine to its phenylalanine, the CDR3 spans 16 amino acids. Only the CDR3 DNA stays, 48 bases, in frame from base 1. V and J are truncated by 7 bases and 1 base respectively, leaving an intervening sequence of 20 bases. The CDR1 and CDR2 encoded by the germline V gene are SGDLS and YYNGEE. Donors were roughly 40 systemically healthy Caucasian individuals from Russia aged roughly 6 to 100 years. Around 10 milliliters of peripheral blood were drawn from each donor into EDTA-treated Vacutainer tubes. Ficoll-Paque density-gradient centrifugation was used to isolate PBMCs, with at least 6.5 million per sample. Trizol reagent was used to extract total RNA from PBMCs, with at least 5 micrograms per sample. For every donor, flow cytometry on a PBMC aliquot measured the percentage of naive CD45RAhigh/CD27high T cells.

Material for sequencing was blood. The clonotype comes from a woman aged 60-75 years in good health. The chain couples TRBV9 to TRBJ2-5, with the D gene possibly TRBD1 or TRBD2, each one fitting 5 bases. The CDR3 reads as follows: CASSQGVEGRQETQYF. The nucleotide sequence reads TGTGCCAGCTCCCAAGGGGTCGAGGGACGCCAAGAGACCCAGTACTTC.